The T cell receptor beta chain under discussion was sequenced for a study of blood T cells in healthy people across ages. Study-wide results and caveats: Higher diversity, along with more naive CD4+ cells, distinguished long-lived donors from aged donors. Roughly linear age-related decline in beta diversity appeared, significant by age 40.

Primers used in a second PCR of roughly 6 to 11 cycles were a sample-barcoded 5' primer and a J-beta primer mix. TCRdb independently ran MiXCR on the 5' RACE reads; one entry per CDR3 protein. The sample shows around 1,800,000 distinct CDR3 sequences, about two fifths of them seen only once. This clonotype was seen more than once but under ten times. Antigen specificity is unknown. The CDR3 has 14 residues. V lost 3 bases and J lost 5; bases outside the gene matches: 6. Sequences were obtained from blood. The receptor was isolated from a human donor in good health. This chain connects TRBV12-3 or TRBV12-4 to TRBJ2-7; 8 nucleotides line up with TRBD1. This CDR3 reads CASSFLDRGHEQYF. The CDR3 DNA reads as TGTGCCAGCAGTTTTTTAGACAGGGGACACGAGCAGTACTTC.